This TCR beta chain was profiled in a study of blood T cells in healthy people across ages. In this sample, this clonotype turned up many times. PBMCs were isolated at a quantity of at least 6.5 million per sample. PCR was performed a second time for roughly 7 to 11 cycles using a sample-barcoded 5' primer and a J-beta primer mix. Every cDNA molecule bore a tag from a template-switch adaptor containing 12 random nucleotides. MiXCR, applied by TCRdb to the 5' RACE reads, yields one record per CDR3 protein. The data hold a few hundred thousand distinct CDR3 sequences, with about 27% observed a single time. The V gene lost 1 base and the J gene lost 3 bases, with 13 bases spanning the gap. CDR1 and CDR2 from the germline V gene are SGHDN and FVKESK. The CDR3 covers 16 residues. These same records also appear under a second study, on T cells of mothers and their children.

This receptor was obtained from a boy aged 2 to 10 in good health. This chain connects TRBV14 to TRBJ2-1, with D unresolved. The material sequenced was blood. The CDR3 loop is CASSQVSSYYYNEQFF. The CDR3 bases are TGTGCCAGCAGCCAAGTGTCCTCCTACTACTACAATGAGCAGTTCTTC.